A single sample is the source of the 32 T cell receptor beta chains below, sequenced in a study of T cell responses to AZD1222 COVID-19 vaccine. Measured with immunoSEQ multiplex PCR; TCRdb has only the in-frame clones, and not every one. The table has some 120,000 clones, roughly 87% seen once. The sequences come from peripheral blood, collected on day 0 of AZD1222 vaccination. The receptors derive from an adult in good health.

The chain links TRBV29-1 to TRBJ2-3; a possible D gene is TRBD1 (6 bases). Trimming took 6 bases from V and 6 from J, leaving 22 bases between them. Germline-derived CDR1 and CDR2 are SQVTM and ANQGSEA. This CDR3 has 15 amino acids. Here the CDR3 DNA reads TGCAGCGTATCCCCCCCCGCAGGGGCGACGGATACGCAGTATTTT. Encoded protein: CSVSPPAGATDTQYF.

The chain is built from TRBV3-1 (or the pseudogene TRBV3-2) and TRBJ1-6, with TRBD1 identical over 10 bases. J gave up 7 bases and V 4 bases, and 7 bases lay outside the gene matches. Germline values: CDR1 LGHDT, CDR2 YNNKEL (reference sequence). The CDR3 extends over 16 amino acids. The DNA of the CDR3 is TGTGCCAGCAGCCCACGGACAGGGGGGGTAAATTCACCCCTCCACTTT. Protein product: CASSPRTGGVNSPLHF.

This clone was seen a handful of times. The chain is built from TRBV7-2 and TRBJ1-6; D not resolved. The V gene's germline CDR1 is SGHTA and CDR2 FQGNSA. V lost 4 bases and J lost 5, with 6 bases in between. The CDR3 sequence is 13 residues long. CDR3 in amino acids: CASSWTDNSPLHF. Written as DNA, the CDR3 is TGTGCCAGCAGCTGGACCGATAATTCACCCCTCCACTTT.

The chain has TRBV7-8 and TRBJ1-3; a possible D gene is TRBD1 (5 bases). The CDR3 is made up of 17 amino acids. Germline values: CDR1 SGHVS, CDR2 FQNEAQ. V lost 0 bases, J lost 0 bases, and 12 bases lay in between. CDR3 nucleotide sequence: TGTGCCAGCAGCTTAGCGCCTCGGGGCCCCTCTGGAAACACCATATATTTT. It codes for CASSLAPRGPSGNTIYF.

V gene TRBV2 combines with J gene TRBJ1-1; D ambiguous. Germline V gene data show CDR1 as SNHLY and CDR2 as FYNNEI. Trimming took off 3 bases at V and 3 bases at J, with 2 bases between the two ends. The CDR3 runs 11 residues. CDR3: CASSEYTEAFF. The DNA for the CDR3 is TGTGCCAGCAGTGAGTACACTGAAGCTTTCTTT.

V usage is TRBV2 and J usage is TRBJ2-3, with TRBD1 as a possible D gene (5 bases). The V end lost 6 bases, the J end lost 2 bases, and 18 bases lay between the germline ends. Germline loops: CDR1 SNHLY, CDR2 FYNNEI. The CDR3 is 16 residues long. CDR3 nucleotide sequence: TGTGCCAGCAGGGCAGGGTTTTTTCCATACACAGATACGCAGTATTTT. It translates to CASRAGFFPYTDTQYF.

In nucleotides, the CDR3 is TGTGCCAGCAGTCTTAACGACAGGACACCTCGGGAAAAACTGTTTTTT. This codes for CASSLNDRTPREKLFF. The rearrangement uses TRBV28 and TRBJ1-4; weak D call: TRBD1 (6 bases). Trimming stripped 5 bases from V and 8 bases from J, with 21 bases between. Germline V lookup: CDR1 MDHEN, CDR2 SYDVKM. The length of the CDR3 is 16 residues.

J is TRBJ2-1 and V is TRBV30; D unclear. Per the germline V gene, CDR1 is GTSNPN and CDR2 is SVGIG (reference sequence). Trimming removed 3 bases from V and 6 bases from J, with 6 bases in between. CDR3 length equals 11 residues. CDR3: CAWRFVNEQFF. In DNA, the CDR3 is TGTGCCTGGAGATTTGTCAATGAGCAGTTCTTC.

The chain has TRBV18 and TRBJ1-5; a possible D gene is TRBD1 (5 bases). V lost 8 bases to trimming and J lost 2 bases, with 13 bases between them. The CDR3 sequence is 14 residues long. Germline V gives CDR1 KGHSH, CDR2 LQKENI. The CDR3 is CASNMGGGNQPQHF. The CDR3 DNA is TGTGCCAGCAATATGGGGGGAGGCAATCAGCCCCAGCATTTT. Variable domain in full (rest from reference TRBV18 and TRBJ1-5): NAGVMQNPRHLVRRRGQEARLRCSPMKGHSHVYWYRQLPEEGLKFMVYLQKENIIDESGMPKERFSAEFPKEGPSILRIQQVVRGDSAAYFCASNMGGGNQPQHFGDGTRLSIL.

The chain links TRBV13 to TRBJ1-5, with D hard to call. Trimming took 0 bases from V and 0 from J, leaving 6 bases between them. The V gene's germline CDR1 is PRHDT and CDR2 FYEKMQ (reference sequence). The CDR3 contains 15 residues. CDR3 in amino acids: CASSLGRYSNQPQHF. Written as DNA, the CDR3 is TGTGCCAGCAGCTTAGGGAGATATAGCAATCAGCCCCAGCATTTT.

The chain combines TRBV3-1 (or the pseudogene TRBV3-2) with TRBJ1-1; D is uncertain. V was clipped by 0 bases and J by 10 bases, with 9 bases between them. Germline CDR1 reads LGHDT; CDR2 reads YNNKEL (reference sequence). The CDR3 is 12 amino acids. The CDR3 region has the DNA TGTGCCAGCAGCCAAGAAGGTAGGGCAGCTTTCTTT. Its protein product is CASSQEGRAAFF.

This clone was counted a few times. The chain's CDR3 is CASSIVFGNYGYTF. CDR3 in DNA: TGTGCCAGTAGTATCGTATTCGGTAACTATGGCTACACCTTC. The chain uses TRBV19 and TRBJ1-2; D gene unclear. There are 14 residues in the CDR3. V dropped 3 bases and J dropped 1 base, with 9 bases sitting between them. CDR1 and CDR2 (germline): LNHDA, SQIVND (reference sequence). The full variable domain, rest sourced from reference TRBV19 and TRBJ1-2, is DGGITQSPKYLFRKEGQNVTLSCEQNLNHDAMYWYRQDPGQGLRLIYYSQIVNDFQKGDIAEGYSVSREKKESFPLTVTSAQKNPTAFYLCASSIVFGNYGYTFGSGTRLTVV.

J is TRBJ2-1 and V is TRBV9; 7 positions agree with TRBD2. Germline CDR1 and CDR2: SGDLS and YYNGEE. V lost 3 bases, J lost 10 bases, and 7 bases stayed unmatched. This CDR3 spans 13 amino acids. CDR3 DNA: TGTGCCAGCAGCGACCCGAGGGAGGGGGAGCAGTTCTTC. Protein product: CASSDPREGEQFF.

The V gene is TRBV2, the J gene TRBJ2-7; TRBD1 agrees at 7 bases. Per the germline V gene, CDR1 is SNHLY and CDR2 is FYNNEI. Trimming at V came to 7 bases and at J to 0 bases, leaving 6 bases not matched to a gene. The length of the CDR3 is 14 residues. The CDR3 bases are TGTGCCAGCACCCGGGACAGCCTCTCCTACGAGCAGTACTTC. Its protein is CASTRDSLSYEQYF.

The chain has TRBV5-1 and TRBJ2-7; no clear D gene. Trimming removed 2 bases from V and 6 bases from J, with 15 bases in between. The CDR3 is 14 residues long. Per the germline V gene, CDR1 is SGHRS and CDR2 is YFSETQ. The CDR3 sequence: CASSFTGRGREQYF. Here the CDR3 DNA reads TGCGCCAGCAGCTTCACCGGGCGAGGACGCGAGCAGTACTTC.

The chain couples TRBV18 to TRBJ2-1; 11 bases map to TRBD2. V was pared by 3 bases and J by 8 bases, with 18 bases of the junction left unmatched. CDR1 is KGHSH, CDR2 LQKENI, per germline. This CDR3 has 19 amino acids. The CDR3 DNA sequence: TGTGCCAGCTCACCGTCAGGGGGCCGACTAGCGGGGTCCGGTTATGAGCAGTTCTTC. Its translation is CASSPSGGRLAGSGYEQFF. Full variable domain (missing parts from reference TRBV18 and TRBJ2-1): NAGVMQNPRHLVRRRGQEARLRCSPMKGHSHVYWYRQLPEEGLKFMVYLQKENIIDESGMPKERFSAEFPKEGPSILRIQQVVRGDSAAYFCASSPSGGRLAGSGYEQFFGPGTRLTVL.

The V gene is TRBV24-1, the J gene TRBJ1-1; 9 bases map to TRBD1. Germline V gene lookup returns CDR1 KGHDR and CDR2 SFDVKD. The CDR3 has 14 amino acids. The ends lost 9 bases at V and 5 bases at J; junction bases unmatched: 9. The CDR3 region is CATRPGTGRTEAFF. The CDR3 DNA reads TGTGCCACCCGTCCCGGGACAGGGCGGACTGAAGCTTTCTTT.

There are a few counts of this clone. This chain connects TRBV7-2 to TRBJ1-2; no reliable D call. The CDR3 sequence is 14 residues long. Germline CDR1 is SGHTA and CDR2 is FQGNSA. Trimming took 4 bases from V and 0 from J, leaving 9 bases between them. The CDR3 nucleotides read TGTGCCAGCAGCTCCCCCGGCCCTAACTATGGCTACACCTTC. This translates into CASSSPGPNYGYTF.

The chain combines TRBV5-6 with TRBJ2-7, with a tentative D call TRBD2 (6 bases). The CDR3 contains 14 residues. Trimming shortened V by 0 bases and J by 7 bases, and 14 bases separated the two germline ends. Germline V gene lookup returns CDR1 SGHDT and CDR2 YYEEEE. CDR3 DNA sequence: TGTGCCAGCAGCTTGGGACTAGGCTCGGGAGAGCAGTACTTC. It encodes CASSLGLGSGEQYF.

J is TRBJ1-5 and V is TRBV29-1; D not resolved. The V end was cut by 1 base, the J end by 8 bases, with 12 bases between. This CDR3 has 13 residues. The germline gives CDR1 SQVTM, CDR2 ANQGSEA. The DNA for the CDR3 is TGCAGCGTTGAAGTGGGGAGTGGCAAGCCCCAGCATTTT. Encoded protein: CSVEVGSGKPQHF.

V usage is TRBV5-1 and J usage is TRBJ2-5, with no clear D. The CDR3 spans 14 residues. The germline V gene has CDR1 SGHRS and CDR2 YFSETQ. V gave up 1 base and J gave up 4 bases, with 11 bases separating them. Here the CDR3 DNA reads TGCGCCAGCAGCTTGCTAGGGTCTGTAGAGACCCAGTACTTC. Its protein is CASSLLGSVETQYF.

V is TRBV2 and J is TRBJ1-5; D unresolved. Germline V gene data show CDR1 as SNHLY and CDR2 as FYNNEI. The CDR3 has 17 amino acids. V lost 6 bases and J lost 0, with 18 bases in between. DNA for the CDR3: TGTGCCAGCAGGGCCCAGGCCAGATACTATAGCAATCAGCCCCAGCATTTT. Translating gives CASRAQARYYSNQPQHF.

V gene TRBV6-1 combines with J gene TRBJ1-3; D gene uncertain. The CDR3 length is 13 residues. Trimming cost V 1 base and J 4 bases, with 5 bases left between them. From germline, CDR1 is MNHNS and CDR2 SASEGT. For the CDR3, the DNA is TGTGCCAGCAGTGAAGGCAGCGGAAACACCATATATTTT. It encodes CASSEGSGNTIYF.

The genes are TRBV5-1 and TRBJ2-1; the match to TRBD2 covers 10 bases. J lost 6 bases, V lost 0 bases, and 9 bases had no gene match. This CDR3 has 17 residues. Germline values: CDR1 SGHRS, CDR2 YFSETQ. The CDR3 coding sequence is TGCGCCAGCAGCTTGGCCGTCTGGAGCGGGAGGGGCAATGAGCAGTTCTTC. The encoded protein is CASSLAVWSGRGNEQFF.

The chain has TRBV10-3 and TRBJ2-7; TRBD1 matches 7 bases. J lost 1 base, V lost 0 bases, and 3 bases had no gene match. The germline V gene has CDR1 ENHRY and CDR2 SYGVKD. This CDR3 spans 15 amino acids. CDR3 sequence: CAISESGQLSYEQYF. The DNA of the CDR3 is TGTGCCATCAGTGAGTCGGGACAGCTGTCCTACGAGCAGTACTTC.

This chain links TRBV7-9 with TRBJ1-2; D is undetermined. CDR1 is SEHNR and CDR2 is FQNEAQ in the germline V gene (reference sequence). The CDR3 is 14 amino acids. V was clipped by 6 bases and J by 9 bases, with 20 bases between them. The CDR3 loop reads CASRLEGRPTSYTF. The CDR3 region has the DNA TGTGCCAGCAGACTAGAGGGTCGCCCGACTAGCTACACCTTC.

V and J are TRBV6-2 or TRBV6-3 and TRBJ2-4, with 8 nucleotides matching TRBD2. There are 14 residues in the CDR3. The germline CDR1 and CDR2 sequences are MNHEY and SVGEGT. The V and J ends lost 2 bases and 4 bases, in that order; junction bases with no gene match: 1. The CDR3 loop is CASSYGGGKNIQYF. Written as DNA, the CDR3 is TGTGCCAGCAGTTACGGCGGGGGGAAAAACATTCAGTACTTC.

The rearrangement links TRBV2 to TRBJ2-5; D remains ambiguous. The V and J ends lost 10 bases and 1 base respectively, with 13 bases between them. The CDR3 extends over 13 amino acids. The V gene's germline CDR1 is SNHLY and CDR2 FYNNEI. CDR3 coding DNA: TGTGCCACTACCTCCGGATCCCAAGAGACCCAGTACTTC. Its translation is CATTSGSQETQYF.

This clone has just a few counts. J is TRBJ1-3 and V is TRBV28, with D uncertain. Looked up from germline, CDR1 is MDHEN and CDR2 is SYDVKM. The CDR3 loop spans 12 amino acids. The V end was cut by 7 bases, the J end by 4 bases, with 8 bases between. The CDR3 protein is CASKEVGNTIYF. The DNA for the CDR3 is TGTGCCAGCAAGGAGGTCGGAAACACCATATATTTT.

The genes are TRBV6-1 and TRBJ2-3, with D tentatively TRBD2 (6 bases). The germline V gene encodes CDR1 MNHNS and CDR2 SASEGT. The germline V and J ends were trimmed by 1 base and 2 bases, with 10 bases remaining between them. The CDR3 totals 15 residues. CDR3 sequence: CASSEVGGDTDTQYF. The DNA of the CDR3 is TGTGCCAGCAGTGAAGTGGGGGGAGACACAGATACGCAGTATTTT.

The chain links TRBV7-9 to TRBJ2-4, with 11 bases matching TRBD2. Germline trimming cut 5 bases from V and 1 base from J; bases unmatched to any gene: 13. The germline CDR1 and CDR2 sequences are SEHNR and FQNEAQ (reference sequence). CDR3 length: 19 amino acids. The CDR3 sequence is CASSPLAGGMQGAKNIQYF. The CDR3 bases are TGTGCCAGCAGCCCCCTAGCGGGGGGAATGCAAGGGGCCAAAAACATTCAGTACTTC.

This chain joins TRBV2 and TRBJ1-2; D is possibly TRBD1 (6 bases). This CDR3 is built from 13 residues. The V end was cut by 1 base, the J end by 7 bases, with 10 bases between. Germline lookup yields CDR1 SNHLY and CDR2 FYNNEI. The CDR3 DNA reads TGTGCCAGCAGTGAAGTTAGGACAGCTGGCTACACCTTC. The encoded protein is CASSEVRTAGYTF.